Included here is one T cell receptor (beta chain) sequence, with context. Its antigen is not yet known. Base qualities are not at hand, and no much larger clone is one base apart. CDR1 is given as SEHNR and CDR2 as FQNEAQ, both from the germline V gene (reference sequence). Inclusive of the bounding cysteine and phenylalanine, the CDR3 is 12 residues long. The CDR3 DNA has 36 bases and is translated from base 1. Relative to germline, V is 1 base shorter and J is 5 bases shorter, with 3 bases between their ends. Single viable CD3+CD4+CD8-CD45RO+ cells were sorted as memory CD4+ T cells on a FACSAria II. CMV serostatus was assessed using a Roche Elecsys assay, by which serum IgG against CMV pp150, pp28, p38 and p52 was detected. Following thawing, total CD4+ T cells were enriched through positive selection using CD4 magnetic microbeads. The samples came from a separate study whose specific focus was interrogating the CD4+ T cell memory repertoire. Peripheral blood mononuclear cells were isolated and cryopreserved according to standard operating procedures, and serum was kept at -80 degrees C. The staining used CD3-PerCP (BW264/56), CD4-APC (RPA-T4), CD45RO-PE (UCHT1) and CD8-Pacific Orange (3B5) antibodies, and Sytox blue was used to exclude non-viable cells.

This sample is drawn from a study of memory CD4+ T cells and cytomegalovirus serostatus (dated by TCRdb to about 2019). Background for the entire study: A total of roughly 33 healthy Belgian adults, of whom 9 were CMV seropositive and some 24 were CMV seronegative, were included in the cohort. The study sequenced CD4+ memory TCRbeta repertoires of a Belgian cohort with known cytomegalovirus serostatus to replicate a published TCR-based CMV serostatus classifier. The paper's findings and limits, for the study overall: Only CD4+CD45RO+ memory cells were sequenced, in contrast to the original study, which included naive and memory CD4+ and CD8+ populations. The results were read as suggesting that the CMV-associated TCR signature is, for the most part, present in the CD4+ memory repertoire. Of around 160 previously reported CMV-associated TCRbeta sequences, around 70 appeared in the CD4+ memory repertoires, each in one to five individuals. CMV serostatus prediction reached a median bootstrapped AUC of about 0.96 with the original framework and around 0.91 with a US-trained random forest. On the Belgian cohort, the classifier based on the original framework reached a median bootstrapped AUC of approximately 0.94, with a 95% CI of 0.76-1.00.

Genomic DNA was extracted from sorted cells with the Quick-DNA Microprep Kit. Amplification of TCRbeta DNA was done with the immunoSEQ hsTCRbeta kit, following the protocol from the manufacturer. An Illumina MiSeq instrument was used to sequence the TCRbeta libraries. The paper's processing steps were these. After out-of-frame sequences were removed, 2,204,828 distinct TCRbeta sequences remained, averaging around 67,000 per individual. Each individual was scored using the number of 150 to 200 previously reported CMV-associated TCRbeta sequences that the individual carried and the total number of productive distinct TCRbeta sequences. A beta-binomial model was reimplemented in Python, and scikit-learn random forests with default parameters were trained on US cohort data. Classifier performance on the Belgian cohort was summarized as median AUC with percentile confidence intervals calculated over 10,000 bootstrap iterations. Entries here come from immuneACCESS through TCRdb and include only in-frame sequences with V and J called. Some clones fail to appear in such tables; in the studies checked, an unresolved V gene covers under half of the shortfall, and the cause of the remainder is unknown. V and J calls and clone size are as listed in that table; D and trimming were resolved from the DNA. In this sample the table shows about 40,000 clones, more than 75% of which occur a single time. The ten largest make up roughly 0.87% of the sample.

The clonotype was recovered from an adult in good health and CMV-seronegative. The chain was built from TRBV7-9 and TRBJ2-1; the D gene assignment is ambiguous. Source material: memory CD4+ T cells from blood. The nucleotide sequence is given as TGTGCCAGCAGCTTAGTCGACAATGAGCAGTTCTTC. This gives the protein CASSLVDNEQFF.